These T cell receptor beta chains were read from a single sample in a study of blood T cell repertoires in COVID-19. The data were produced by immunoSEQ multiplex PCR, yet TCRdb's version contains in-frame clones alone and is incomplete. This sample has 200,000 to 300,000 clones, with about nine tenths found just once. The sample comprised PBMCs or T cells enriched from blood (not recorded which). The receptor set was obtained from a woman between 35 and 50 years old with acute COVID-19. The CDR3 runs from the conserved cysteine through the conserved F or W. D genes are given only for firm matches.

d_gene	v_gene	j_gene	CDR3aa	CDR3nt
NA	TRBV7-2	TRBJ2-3	CASSKGSSLSTDTQYF	TGTGCCAGCAGCAAAGGGAGCAGTTTAAGCACAGATACGCAGTATTTT
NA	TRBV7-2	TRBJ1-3	CASSFHRVGNTIYF	TGTGCCAGCAGTTTCCACAGGGTCGGAAACACCATATATTTT
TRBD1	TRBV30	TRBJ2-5	CAWSDTGAETQYF	TGTGCCTGGAGTGATACAGGGGCCGAGACCCAGTACTTC
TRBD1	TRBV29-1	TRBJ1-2	CSVWDRPYGYTF	TGCAGCGTTTGGGACAGACCTTATGGCTACACCTTC
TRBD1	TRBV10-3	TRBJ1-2	CAISDDPGTGTNYGYTF	TGTGCCATCAGTGACGACCCCGGGACAGGGACGAACTATGGCTACACCTTC
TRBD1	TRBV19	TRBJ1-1	CASSNRGQIRTEAFF	TGTGCCAGTAGTAACAGGGGGCAAATCCGCACTGAAGCTTTCTTT
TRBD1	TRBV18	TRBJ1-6	CASSLDRGNSPLHF	TGTGCCAGCTCCCTTGACAGGGGGAATTCACCCCTCCACTTT
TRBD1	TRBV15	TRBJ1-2	CATSRDPGGGYGYTF	TGTGCCACCAGCAGAGATCCAGGGGGCGGCTATGGCTACACCTTC
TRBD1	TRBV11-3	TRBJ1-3	CASSPGTGGYTIYF	TGTGCCAGCAGCCCAGGGACAGGGGGCTACACCATATATTTT
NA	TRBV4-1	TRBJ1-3	CASSQERGFSSGNTIYF	TGCGCCAGCAGCCAAGAGAGGGGGTTTAGCTCTGGAAACACCATATATTTT
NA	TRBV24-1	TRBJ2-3	CATSDNRLTSTDTQYF	TGTGCCACCAGTGATAACCGTTTAACTAGCACAGATACGCAGTATTTT
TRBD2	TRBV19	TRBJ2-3	CASRTSGSPDTQYF	TGTGCCAGTAGAACTAGCGGGAGCCCAGATACGCAGTATTTT
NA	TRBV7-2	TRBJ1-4	CASRRGQPGSEKLFF	TGTGCCAGCAGGCGAGGCCAGCCGGGAAGCGAAAAACTGTTTTTT
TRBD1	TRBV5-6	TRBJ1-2	CASSRGQGRSSF	TGTGCCAGCAGCCGTGGACAGGGCCGATCTTCCTTC
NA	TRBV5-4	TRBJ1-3	CASTRSGYSGNTIYF	TGTGCCAGCACCCGGAGTGGGTACTCTGGAAACACCATATATTTT
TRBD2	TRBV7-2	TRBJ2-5	CASSLVSGGGETQYF	TGTGCCAGCAGCTTAGTAAGCGGGGGCGGGGAGACCCAGTACTTC
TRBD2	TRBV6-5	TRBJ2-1	CASTPPGLASNEQFF	TGTGCCAGCACTCCCCCGGGACTAGCGAGCAATGAGCAGTTCTTC
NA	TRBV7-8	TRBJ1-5	CASSPREGPQHF	TGTGCCAGCAGCCCGAGGGAGGGGCCCCAGCATTTT
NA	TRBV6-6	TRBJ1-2	CASNQMDPAGYGYTF	TGTGCTTCTAACCAAATGGACCCGGCGGGCTATGGCTACACCTTC
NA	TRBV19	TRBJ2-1	CASSIAGRGYNEQFF	TGTGCCAGTAGTATTGCCGGGAGAGGCTACAATGAGCAGTTCTTC
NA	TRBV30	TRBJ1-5	CAWSAGIGQPQHF	TGTGCCTGGAGTGCAGGGATCGGTCAGCCCCAGCATTTT
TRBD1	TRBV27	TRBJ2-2	CASSTGTGGAGELFF	TGTGCCAGCAGTACTGGGACAGGGGGAGCCGGGGAGCTGTTTTTT